The 15 T cell receptor beta chains presented below share a single source sample, sequenced in a study of blood T cell repertoires in COVID-19 (dated by TCRdb to about 2020). The library was produced with the immunoSEQ multiplex PCR assay. TCRdb retrieved this table from immuneACCESS and kept in-frame rearrangements only. Not all clones are present; in checked studies, unresolved V genes account for under half, and no reason is known for the remainder. This sample holds about 220,000 clones; about three quarters were observed only once. Of the sample, about 7% falls within the top ten clones. Sequenced: peripheral blood. The receptors derive from a woman in her 70s with acute or convalescent COVID-19.

The chain combines TRBV21-1 with TRBJ2-1; TRBD2 is the table's D call and was not checked against the DNA. TRBV21-1 is given as a pseudogene. The CDR3 runs 17 residues. The CDR3 sequence: CASSKGETSGAYREQFF. The CDR3, as DNA: TGTGCCAGCAGCAAAGGGGAGACTAGCGGGGCGTACAGGGAGCAGTTCTTC.

The rearrangement joins TRBV5-1 to TRBJ2-5; TRBD2 might be the D (5 bases). The length of the CDR3 is 13 residues. Per germline, CDR1 SGHRS and CDR2 YFSETQ. V lost 5 bases and J lost 4, with 12 bases in between. This CDR3 reads CASRPPGTETQYF. The CDR3 coding sequence is TGCGCCAGCAGACCACCGGGAACAGAGACCCAGTACTTC.

This chain joins TRBV24-1 and TRBJ2-3; the match to TRBD1 covers 12 bases. The J segment lost 4 bases and the V segment lost 3 bases, leaving 1 base of the junction unmatched. This CDR3 is built from 15 residues. The V gene's germline CDR1 is KGHDR and CDR2 SFDVKD. The CDR3 nucleotides are TGTGCCACCAGTGATGGGACAGGGGGCGCAGATACGCAGTATTTT. Its protein product is CATSDGTGGADTQYF.

The chain couples TRBV24-1 to TRBJ1-2, with 7 bases matching TRBD1. The junction had 4 bases not matched to a gene; V was cut back by 3 bases and J by 4 bases. This CDR3 is built from 14 residues. Per the germline V gene, CDR1 is KGHDR and CDR2 is SFDVKD. CDR3 coding DNA: TGTGCCACCAGTGATGAGACAGGGCTCTATGGCTACACCTTC. It translates to CATSDETGLYGYTF.

This sequence joins TRBV6-1 and TRBJ2-3, with 8 bases that match TRBD2. The CDR3 contains 18 residues. Germline loops: CDR1 MNHNS, CDR2 SASEGT. V was clipped by 2 bases and J by 0 bases; unmatched bases: 10. CDR3: CASSERPGGLYSTDTQYF. In nucleotides, the CDR3 is TGTGCCAGCAGTGAAAGGCCGGGGGGGCTTTATAGCACAGATACGCAGTATTTT.

This clone was counted between two and nine times. The chain links TRBV28 to TRBJ1-1; weak D call: TRBD1 (6 bases). Germline CDR1 and CDR2: MDHEN and SYDVKM. The CDR3 has 17 residues. V lost 1 base to trimming and J lost 3 bases, with 18 bases between them. CDR3 nucleotide sequence: TGTGCCAGCAGTTTATACCCAGCAGGGGCGAAGGACACTGAAGCTTTCTTT. Protein sequence: CASSLYPAGAKDTEAFF.

V gene TRBV10-3 combines with J gene TRBJ1-1, with 7 positions matching TRBD1. Germline CDR1 is ENHRY and CDR2 is SYGVKD. This CDR3 has 14 residues. V lost 10 bases and J lost 1; bases outside the gene matches: 9. CDR3 amino acids: CATQRTGENTEAFF. CDR3 DNA sequence: TGTGCCACCCAGCGGACAGGAGAGAACACTGAAGCTTTCTTT.

The V and J genes are TRBV19 and TRBJ2-1, with a possible D match to TRBD2 (6 bases). The CDR3 has 15 amino acids. Germline V gene lookup returns CDR1 LNHDA and CDR2 SQIVND (reference sequence). Deletions cut 6 bases from V and 5 bases from J, with 17 bases between. CDR3 in amino acids: CASRNRGSQNNEQFF. DNA for the CDR3: TGTGCCAGTAGGAACCGGGGGTCCCAGAACAATGAGCAGTTCTTC.

The rearrangement joins TRBV2 to TRBJ1-5, with 10 bases fitting TRBD1. The CDR3 extends over 14 amino acids. V dropped 10 bases and J dropped 7; count of bases not matched to a gene: 10. The germline V gene encodes CDR1 SNHLY and CDR2 FYNNEI. CDR3 sequence reads: CAISGQGGGQPQHF. CDR3 nucleotides: TGTGCCATCTCAGGACAGGGGGGAGGCCAGCCCCAGCATTTT. The complete variable domain, with remaining parts taken from reference TRBV2 and TRBJ1-5, reads EPEVTQTPSHQVTQMGQEVILRCVPISNHLYFYWYRQILGQKVEFLVSFYNNEISEKSEIFDDQFSVERPDGSNFTLKIRSTKLEDSAMYFCAISGQGGGQPQHFGDGTRLSIL.

This chain uses TRBV6-5 with TRBJ2-5; D is unclear. Trimming removed 5 bases from V and 2 bases from J, with 3 bases in between. The CDR3 length is 11 residues. Germline loops: CDR1 MNHEY, CDR2 SVGAGI. CDR3 sequence (DNA): TGTGCCAGCAGTACTCAAGAGACCCAGTACTTC. Protein product: CASSTQETQYF.

Concerning this clone itself: One junction end disagrees with the germline gene, perhaps due to a read error. The rearrangement links TRBV24-1 to TRBJ2-4, with 8 bases fitting TRBD1. Germline V gene data show CDR1 as KGHDR and CDR2 as SFDVKD. The CDR3 runs 13 residues. CDR3 sequence (DNA): TGTGCCACCAGTGAGACAGGACAGGGCGGTAAAAACTTC. Its protein is CATSETGQGGKNF.

This clone was seen once. This sequence joins TRBV3-1 (or the pseudogene TRBV3-2) and TRBJ2-5; TRBD1 agrees at 9 bases. The germline V gene has CDR1 LGHDT and CDR2 YNNKEL (reference sequence). This CDR3 is 18 amino acids long. The J segment lost 4 bases and the V segment lost 4 bases, leaving 16 bases of the junction unmatched. In DNA, the CDR3 is TGTGCCAGCAGCCGAACTACCGCTCCGGGACAGGGAATAGAGACCCAGTACTTC. This codes for CASSRTTAPGQGIETQYF.

V and J are TRBV5-1 and TRBJ1-1; D not resolved. The CDR3 length is 13 residues. The ends were cut back, 4 bases at V and 3 bases at J, with 10 bases in the middle. Per germline, CDR1 SGHRS and CDR2 YFSETQ. The CDR3 region has the DNA TGCGCCAGCAGCGGAAACGGGGACACTGAAGCTTTCTTT. This translates into CASSGNGDTEAFF. The full variable domain, with the rest looked up from reference TRBV5-1 and TRBJ1-1, is KAGVTQTPRYLIKTRGQQVTLSCSPISGHRSVSWYQQTPGQGLQFLFEYFSETQRNKGNFPGRFSGRQFSNSRSEMNVSTLELGDSALYLCASSGNGDTEAFFGQGTRLTVV.

The V gene is TRBV27, the J gene TRBJ2-4, with 11 bases identical to TRBD2. The junction had 8 bases not matched to a gene; V was cut back by 8 bases and J by 2 bases. Per the germline V gene, CDR1 is MNHEY and CDR2 is SMNVEV (reference sequence). CDR3 length: 16 residues. The CDR3 DNA reads as TGTGCCAGCCTATCACTAGCGGGGGCTACCAAAAACATTCAGTACTTC. Translating gives CASLSLAGATKNIQYF.

In this sample, this clone turned up once. The V call is TRBV25-1, the J call TRBJ2-5; 11 nucleotides match TRBD2. V lost 8 bases and J lost 5; bases outside the gene matches: 1. Per the germline V gene, CDR1 is MGHDK and CDR2 is SYGVNS. The CDR3 spans 12 residues. The chain's CDR3 is CASSSGGETQYF. The DNA for the CDR3 is TGTGCCAGCTCTAGCGGGGGGGAGACCCAGTACTTC.